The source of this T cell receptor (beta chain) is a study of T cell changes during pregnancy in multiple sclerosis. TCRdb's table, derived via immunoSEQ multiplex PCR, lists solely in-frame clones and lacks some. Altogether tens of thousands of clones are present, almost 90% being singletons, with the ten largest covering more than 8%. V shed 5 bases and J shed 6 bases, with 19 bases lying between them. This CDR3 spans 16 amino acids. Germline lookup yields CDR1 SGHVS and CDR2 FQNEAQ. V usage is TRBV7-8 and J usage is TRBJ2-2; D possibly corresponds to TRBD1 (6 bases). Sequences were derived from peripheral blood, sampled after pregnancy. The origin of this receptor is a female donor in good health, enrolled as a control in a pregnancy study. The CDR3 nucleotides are TGTGCCAGCAGCCTAACAGGGTATGGGGCCCCCGGGGAGCTGTTTTTT. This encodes CASSLTGYGAPGELFF.